The T cell receptor (beta chain) described here comes from a study of graft-versus-host responses after intestinal transplantation. Generated by immunoSEQ multiplex PCR, the TCRdb table keeps only in-frame clones and is missing some. The top ten hold approximately 1.1% of the sample, which has under 100,000 clones, approximately 95% seen once. As for this clone: Its antigen is not known.

The CDR3 extends over 16 amino acids. Germline CDR1 reads SGHVS; CDR2 reads FQNEAQ. The V end was cut by 5 bases, the J end by 1 base, with 17 bases between. This TCR derives from a human donor who was the organ donor for an intestinal transplant. The sample here was unstimulated CD8+ T cells sorted from spleen or lymph node cells, taken before transplant. V and J are TRBV7-8 and TRBJ2-5; tentatively, D is TRBD1 (6 bases). CDR3 amino acids: CASSSRTAAFQETQYF. The CDR3 bases are TGTGCCAGCAGCAGCCGGACAGCTGCCTTCCAAGAGACCCAGTACTTC.